This T cell receptor (beta chain) originates from a study of beta chain features in type 1 diabetes. Study results and limitations: In these data, an HLA type influence on TCRB rearrangement remained unresolved. Within the patient group, naive, central memory and Treg TCRB repertoires appeared more similar to each other than within healthy donors.

A word on this clone: The antigen is undetermined.

Investigators reverse transcribed all isolated RNA, so they sequenced expressed TCRB transcripts. Data came from immunoSEQ multiplex PCR; TCRdb stores just in-frame clones and leaves some out. The table lists roughly 450,000 clones, over 11% of them singletons. Germline V gene sequence: CDR1 SGDLS, CDR2 YYNGEE. This CDR3 region has 15 residues. V dropped 3 bases and J dropped 9; count of bases not matched to a gene: 12. This clonotype was obtained from a man aged 25-45 years in good health. The chain employs TRBV9 and TRBJ2-1; TRBD1 agrees at 7 bases. The specimen was naive CD4+ T cells from blood. CDR3 amino acids: CASSEGTAMMSEQFF. CDR3 nucleotides: TGTGCCAGCAGCGAAGGGACAGCAATGATGTCTGAGCAGTTCTTC.